Shown below are 19 T cell receptor beta chains from a single sample sequenced in a study of human T cells and chemical hapten exposure (dated by TCRdb to 2020 to 2023). The library was produced with RACE. This sample was sequenced with a NextSeq 500. The public reads were reanalyzed by TCRdb: fastp trimming at Q25, MiXCR alignment, in-frame beta chains only. Each record represents a unique CDR3 protein, reported with the most common genes and DNA among its rows. The sample yields 120,000 to 150,000 distinct CDR3 sequences; approximately 12% were counted once. Around 1.4% of the sample is in the top ten clones. Sample time point, as interpreted from the label and publication: patch test 2, 6 weeks after DPC sensitization. This specimen's treatment or condition label, per the study, means: therapeutic diphenylcyclopropenone sensitization with weekly scalp DPC. Source: whole blood, taken in connection with sensitization to the hapten diphenylcyclopropenone (DPC). These receptors all stem from a woman between 45 and 65 years old with alopecia areata. Some clones in this sample may be carry-over from other donors' samples.

This clonotype appeared a few times. The chain joins TRBV27 to TRBJ2-3; D assignment may be TRBD1 or TRBD2 (5 bases each). Between the trimmed V and J ends, which lost 6 bases and 2 bases, there was a span of 12 bases. The CDR3 totals 14 residues. Germline CDR1 MNHEY, CDR2 SMNVEV (reference sequence). CDR3 coding DNA: TGTGCCAGCAGACGAGGGGACCTCACAGATACGCAGTATTTT. Translation: CASRRGDLTDTQYF.

This clonotype occurred many times. The chain recombines TRBV18 with TRBJ1-1; D is perhaps TRBD1 (5 bases). This CDR3 contains 15 residues. V lost 0 bases and J 1 base, leaving 9 bases between the germline ends. CDR1 and CDR2 (germline): KGHSH, LQKENI. The CDR3, as DNA: TGTGCCAGCTCACCACCGAGGGGCACGAACACTGAAGCTTTCTTT. This codes for CASSPPRGTNTEAFF.

The gene calls are TRBV3-1 and TRBJ1-2; tentatively, D is TRBD1 (5 bases). The CDR3 length is 15 residues. CDR1 is LGHDT and CDR2 is YNNKEL in the germline V gene (reference sequence). Trimming left V 2 bases short and J 8 bases short, with 18 bases between. CDR3 in amino acids: CASSQLGDGQGGYTF. The CDR3, as DNA: TGTGCCAGCAGCCAACTCGGGGACGGTCAAGGCGGCTACACCTTC.

This clonotype was observed at least ten times. The gene calls are TRBV3-1 and TRBJ2-4, with no clear D. Trimming stripped 4 bases from V and 4 bases from J, with 20 bases between. Per the germline V gene, CDR1 is LGHDT and CDR2 is YNNKEL (reference sequence). There are 17 residues in the CDR3. CDR3 sequence (DNA): TGTGCCAGCAGCCGATTTCAATCAGCCACCGATAAAAACATTCAGTACTTC. This codes for CASSRFQSATDKNIQYF.

The chain carries TRBV4-3 and TRBJ2-4; 9 nucleotides line up with TRBD2. This CDR3 has 18 residues. V lost 1 base and J lost 2; bases outside the gene matches: 9. The V gene's germline CDR1 is LGHNA and CDR2 YSLEER. The CDR3 loop reads CASSQGGSGRGTKNIQYF. For the CDR3, the DNA is TGCGCCAGCAGCCAAGGTGGTAGCGGGAGAGGGACCAAAAACATTCAGTACTTC.

This clonotype came up a few times. V and J are TRBV5-1 and TRBJ2-7; TRBD2 matches at 11 bases. Germline CDR1 reads SGHRS; CDR2 reads YFSETQ. The CDR3 extends over 17 amino acids. Germline trimming cut 5 bases from V and 4 bases from J; bases unmatched to any gene: 14. CDR3 DNA: TGCGCCAGCAGTGCCACCGGGACTAGCGGCCCCCAGTACGAGCAGTACTTC. Protein product: CASSATGTSGPQYEQYF.

This clonotype was seen ten or more times. CDR3 nucleotide sequence: TGTGCCAGCAGCTTAGGTCAGGGCGGTGGCTACACCTTC. Protein product: CASSLGQGGGYTF. V is TRBV3-1 and J is TRBJ1-2; TRBD1 is a possible D gene (5 bases). V lost 5 bases, J lost 7 bases, and 14 bases lay in between. Germline lookup yields CDR1 LGHDT and CDR2 YNNKEL (reference sequence). The CDR3 runs 13 residues.

The V and J genes are TRBV7-8 and TRBJ1-5; D remains unclear. CDR1 and CDR2 from the germline V gene are SGHVS and FQNEAQ. The CDR3 has 16 residues. V gave up 3 bases and J gave up 7 bases, with 19 bases separating them. The CDR3 reads CASSFLERRVGQPQHF. The CDR3 nucleotides are TGTGCCAGCAGCTTTCTCGAACGTAGGGTCGGCCAGCCCCAGCATTTT.

This clonotype was detected ten times or more. The chain recombines TRBV3-1 with TRBJ2-5, with TRBD2 matching 15 bases. CDR3 length equals 15 residues. V shed 7 bases, J shed 5 bases, and the junction held 5 bases outside the gene matches. CDR1 is LGHDT, CDR2 YNNKEL, per germline (reference sequence). For the CDR3, the DNA is TGTGCCAGCATTGGACTAGCGGGAGGGCCTGAGACCCAGTACTTC. Its translation is CASIGLAGGPETQYF.

J is TRBJ2-1 and V is TRBV20-1, with TRBD2 matching 8 bases. The CDR3 sequence is 14 residues long. Trimming removed 3 bases from V and 5 bases from J; junction bases left unmatched: 6. CDR1 is DFQATT and CDR2 is SNEGSKA in the germline V gene (reference sequence). CDR3 nucleotides: TGCAGTGCTAGGCCTAGCGGGCGAGACAATGAGCAGTTCTTC. Residues: CSARPSGRDNEQFF.

This clonotype has at least ten counts. The chain combines TRBV11-2 with TRBJ1-4, with TRBD1 matching over 7 bases. CDR1 and CDR2 (germline): SGHAT, FQNNGV. The CDR3 sequence is 15 residues long. The trim removed 5 bases at V and 5 bases at J, leaving 8 bases unmatched. The CDR3: CASSPRQGGNEKLFF. As DNA, the CDR3 is TGTGCCAGCAGCCCAAGACAGGGAGGGAATGAAAAACTGTTTTTT.

About this clonotype: A clone one base away is much larger, so this may be a read error. The V and J genes are TRBV7-8 and TRBJ2-1; D not resolved. Germline CDR1 is SGHVS and CDR2 is FQNEAQ. This CDR3 spans 14 amino acids. V was clipped by 5 bases and J by 6 bases, with 14 bases between them. The CDR3: CASSPKTRRNEQFF. The DNA of the CDR3 is TGTGCCAGCAGCCCCAAGACCCGGCGCAATGAGCAGTTCTTC.

This clonotype showed up many times. The chain has TRBV7-2 and TRBJ1-5, with D unclear. The CDR3 runs 12 residues. V dropped 5 bases and J dropped 6 bases, with 8 bases sitting between them. Germline CDR1 is SGHTA and CDR2 is FQGNSA. As DNA, the CDR3 is TGTGCCAGCAGCCCGCCGGGTCAGCCCCAGCATTTT. Translation gives CASSPPGQPQHF.

The chain is built from TRBV20-1 and TRBJ1-1; no firm D call. The V gene lost 5 bases and the J gene lost 4 bases, with 11 bases spanning the gap. The CDR3 spans 12 residues. Germline CDR1 is DFQATT and CDR2 is SNEGSKA (reference sequence). Here the CDR3 reads CSAGLGSTEAFF. CDR3 sequence (DNA): TGCAGTGCTGGCCTGGGTTCCACTGAAGCTTTCTTT.

This clonotype was counted between two and nine times. The V call is TRBV24-1, the J call TRBJ2-5; weak D call: TRBD2 (6 bases). V gave up 4 bases and J gave up 5 bases, with 16 bases separating them. The germline gives CDR1 KGHDR, CDR2 SFDVKD. CDR3 length: 15 amino acids. In DNA form, the CDR3 reads TGTGCCACCAGTGAACCGGGAGTTCGGTCGGAGACCCAGTACTTC. Translating gives CATSEPGVRSETQYF.

The table lists this clonotype with a few counts. The chain combines TRBV7-3 with TRBJ2-3; D ambiguous. V gave up 5 bases and J gave up 3 bases, with 9 bases separating them. The germline V gene has CDR1 SGHTA and CDR2 FQGTGA. The CDR3 extends over 13 amino acids. As DNA, the CDR3 is TGTGCCAGCAGCCACAGAGTGACAGATACGCAGTATTTT. It codes for CASSHRVTDTQYF. The variable domain in full, with the rest retrieved from reference TRBV7-3 and TRBJ2-3, is GAGVSQTPSNKVTEKGKYVELRCDPISGHTALYWYRQSLGQGPEFLIYFQGTGAADDSGLPNDRFFAVRPEGSVSTLKIQRTERGDSAVYLCASSHRVTDTQYFGPGTRLTVL.

In this sample, this clonotype turned up many times. The chain uses TRBV20-1 and TRBJ2-3; TRBD2 agrees at 8 bases. CDR3 size: 14 residues. Germline CDR1 and CDR2: DFQATT and SNEGSKA (reference sequence). Trimming removed 6 bases from V and 0 bases from J; junction bases left unmatched: 5. The CDR3 protein is CSAPLAASTDTQYF. The CDR3, as DNA: TGCAGTGCCCCACTAGCGGCTAGCACAGATACGCAGTATTTT.

The chain joins TRBV6-5 to TRBJ2-1; 7 positions agree with TRBD2. V gave up 2 bases and J gave up 8 bases; unmatched junction bases: 6. This CDR3 has 14 amino acids. Germline V gives CDR1 MNHEY, CDR2 SVGAGI. CDR3 in amino acids: CASSYGAGVDEQFF. In nucleotides, the CDR3 is TGTGCCAGCAGTTACGGGGCGGGAGTGGATGAGCAGTTCTTC.

Notes on this clonotype: This could be a read error, since a much larger clone is one nucleotide away. The chain carries TRBV7-2 and TRBJ2-2, with 8 positions matching TRBD2. The CDR3 is 15 amino acids. V shed 9 bases, J shed 1 base, and the junction held 7 bases outside the gene matches. Germline CDR1 and CDR2: SGHTA and FQGNSA. The CDR3 region is CARSKGLGNTGELFF. CDR3 DNA sequence: TGTGCCAGAAGCAAGGGACTAGGGAACACCGGGGAGCTGTTTTTT.